Detailed here is one TCR beta chain. The target antigen is unknown. This sample was taken from a study of naive and memory T cell subsets. Study-level points and caveats: Naive repertoires, especially CD8, held a few larger clonotypes, possibly memory cells re-expressing CD45RA. Each distinct alpha or beta sequence counts as one clonotype. Over 95% of naive TCR sequences appeared only once after error correction, unlike memory subsets.

An equimolar mix of two oligonucleotides served as the beta constant-region primer for TRBC1 and TRBC2. Four rounds of PCR amplified the ligated cDNA using nested alpha and beta constant-region primers plus SP2. TCRdb analysed the UMI-ligation and nested PCR reads with MiXCR anew, one entry per CDR3 protein. Here the sample spans approximately 140,000 distinct CDR3 sequences, about 20% being singletons. The CDR3 spans 15 residues. Germline assignment: CDR1 SQVTM and CDR2 ANQGSEA. With 7 bases removed from V and 0 bases from J, the gap between germline ends came to 13 bases. The sequencing input was naive CD8+ T cells from blood. The sequence was collected from a human donor in good health. The rearrangement uses TRBV29-1 and TRBJ2-6, with D uncertain. DNA for the CDR3: TGCAGCGCCATAACTACACTCTCTGGGGCCAACGTCCTGACTTTC. Translation gives CSAITTLSGANVLTF.